Listed here are 29 T cell receptor beta chains from one sample, sequenced in a study of CD8 T cells in Susac syndrome (dated by TCRdb to between 2019 and 2020). The receptor library was made with the immunoSEQ multiplex PCR assay. RNA was extracted with the RNeasy kit and about 0.45 to 1 ug was reverse transcribed using random hexamers. The public sequencing data were trimmed at Q25 with fastp and processed into clonotypes with MiXCR by TCRdb, which kept only in-frame beta chains. One record per CDR3 amino acid sequence lists the most common genes and DNA. The sample yields around 170,000 distinct CDR3 sequences; approximately 95% were counted once. 0.075% to 0.1% of the sample goes to the ten largest clones. Sequenced sample: CD4+ T cells from PBMCs. The receptors stem from a human donor with Susac syndrome.

J is TRBJ1-1 and V is TRBV30, with a tentative D call TRBD1 (5 bases). The CDR3 is made up of 13 amino acids. Trimming took 6 bases from V and 3 from J, leaving 14 bases between them. Looked up from germline, CDR1 is GTSNPN and CDR2 is SVGIG (reference sequence). As DNA, the CDR3 is TGTGCCTGCCAAGCGGGGGGTGACACTGAAGCTTTCTTT. Translation gives CACQAGGDTEAFF.

The J gene is TRBJ1-1, the V gene TRBV29-1; 9 nucleotides agree with TRBD1. Germline values: CDR1 SQVTM, CDR2 ANQGSEA. The CDR3 is made up of 13 amino acids. Germline trimming cut 7 bases from V and 7 bases from J; bases unmatched to any gene: 10. CDR3 sequence reads: CSGAGTGRIEAFF. The CDR3 coding sequence is TGCAGCGGTGCCGGGACAGGGAGGATTGAAGCTTTCTTT.

The rearrangement joins TRBV7-9 to TRBJ2-7, with TRBD2 as a possible D gene (6 bases). The CDR3 sequence is 15 residues long. The V and J ends lost 8 bases and 5 bases respectively, with 22 bases between them. Looked up from germline, CDR1 is SEHNR and CDR2 is FQNEAQ (reference sequence). The CDR3 nucleotides read TGTGCCAGCCGGGATCCGGCAAAGGAGGGTCACGAGCAGTACTTC. It specifies CASRDPAKEGHEQYF. Looking up the rest from reference TRBV7-9 and TRBJ2-7 gives the full variable domain: DTGVSQNPRHKITKRGQNVTFRCDPISEHNRLYWYRQTLGQGPEFLTYFQNEAQLEKSRLLSDRFSAERPKGSFSTLEIQRTEQGDSAMYLCASRDPAKEGHEQYFGPGTRLTVT.

This clonotype was counted a single time. The V call is TRBV7-2, the J call TRBJ1-5; D unresolved. CDR3 size: 14 residues. V lost 3 bases, J lost 5 bases, and 11 bases lay in between. From germline, CDR1 is SGHTA and CDR2 FQGNSA. The CDR3 bases are TGTGCCAGCAGCTTGGCCAGCCGGGATCAGCCCCAGCATTTT. The encoded protein is CASSLASRDQPQHF.

This clonotype was recorded only once. CDR3 DNA sequence: TGCAGCGTTGAAAAAAGAGGACAGGGCACAGATACGCAGTATTTT. As protein: CSVEKRGQGTDTQYF. The chain links TRBV29-1 to TRBJ2-3; 7 bases line up with TRBD1. Unmatched junction bases numbered 6, after V lost 2 bases and J lost 1 base. The CDR3 consists of 15 residues. Germline values: CDR1 SQVTM, CDR2 ANQGSEA.

This clonotype showed up just once. The CDR3 nucleotides are TGTGCCTGTCGGGACATTTACGAGCAGTACTTC. The encoded protein is CACRDIYEQYF. The genes are TRBV30 and TRBJ2-7; D perhaps matches TRBD1 (6 bases). Trimming removed 6 bases at V and 4 bases at J, with 10 bases between. Germline CDR1 is GTSNPN and CDR2 is SVGIG (reference sequence). This CDR3 has 11 amino acids.

The chain is built from TRBV5-4 and TRBJ2-3, with 12 bases aligning to TRBD2. Trimming removed 4 bases from V and 6 bases from J; junction bases left unmatched: 6. The CDR3 runs 15 residues. The germline V gene encodes CDR1 SGHNT and CDR2 YYREEE (reference sequence). CDR3 amino acids: CASSLTSGGGDTQYF. For the CDR3, the DNA is TGTGCCAGCAGCCTGACTAGCGGGGGAGGGGATACGCAGTATTTT.

V and J are TRBV30 and TRBJ2-7; 8 bases match TRBD1. Germline CDR1 GTSNPN, CDR2 SVGIG (reference sequence). V trimming: 8 bases; J trimming: 3 bases; junction bases outside the gene matches: 12. The CDR3 has 14 amino acids. The CDR3 nucleotides read TGTGCCGGAGCCCGGGACAGGTCATACTACGAGCAGTACTTC. This sequence encodes CAGARDRSYYEQYF.

J is TRBJ1-1 and V is TRBV7-8, with D possibly matching TRBD1 (6 bases). The CDR3 is 13 amino acids. The ends were cut back, 5 bases at V and 3 bases at J, with 10 bases in the middle. Germline CDR1 SGHVS, CDR2 FQNEAQ. The CDR3: CASSVQGDTEAFF. CDR3 nucleotide sequence: TGTGCCAGCAGCGTACAGGGTGACACTGAAGCTTTCTTT.

CDR3 region: CASSSPGLGGPIGYTF. The CDR3, as DNA: TGTGCCAGCAGTTCACCGGGCCTCGGAGGCCCCATTGGCTACACCTTC. This chain joins TRBV27 and TRBJ1-2, with D unclear. Between the trimmed V and J ends, which lost 4 bases and 7 bases, there was a span of 22 bases. Per germline, CDR1 MNHEY and CDR2 SMNVEV (reference sequence). This CDR3 has 16 residues.

The chain is built from TRBV7-2 and TRBJ1-2; no definite D call. V was pared by 4 bases and J by 3 bases, with 18 bases between. The CDR3 contains 16 residues. Germline CDR1 is SGHTA and CDR2 is FQGNSA. CDR3 region: CASSSPRRGGDYGYTF. In DNA form, the CDR3 reads TGTGCCAGCAGCTCGCCTCGGCGTGGTGGCGACTATGGCTACACCTTC.

This clonotype was observed a single time. The CDR3 is CSVKTRDWAYGYTF. In nucleotides, the CDR3 is TGCAGCGTTAAGACAAGGGACTGGGCTTATGGCTACACCTTC. V gene TRBV29-1 combines with J gene TRBJ1-2; D is perhaps TRBD1 (5 bases). The V end was cut by 5 bases, the J end by 5 bases, with 18 bases between. This CDR3 is 14 amino acids long. In germline, CDR1 is SQVTM, CDR2 ANQGSEA.

V and J are TRBV9 and TRBJ2-3; 13 nucleotides align to TRBD2. This CDR3 region has 17 residues. V shed 4 bases and J 3 bases; nucleotides not matched to a gene: 8. The germline V gene encodes CDR1 SGDLS and CDR2 YYNGEE. The CDR3, as DNA: TGTGCCAGCAGCTTCTCGACTAGCGGGGGGACAACAGATACGCAGTATTTT. Protein: CASSFSTSGGTTDTQYF.

This chain uses TRBV5-1 with TRBJ2-2; D might be TRBD2 (6 bases). Looked up from germline, CDR1 is SGHRS and CDR2 is YFSETQ. CDR3 length: 15 amino acids. With 5 bases removed from V and 1 base from J, the gap between germline ends came to 12 bases. In DNA form, the CDR3 reads TGCGCCAGCAGGGAGGGTCAACTGAACACCGGGGAGCTGTTTTTT. Protein product: CASREGQLNTGELFF. The whole variable domain, remainder taken from reference TRBV5-1 and TRBJ2-2, is KAGVTQTPRYLIKTRGQQVTLSCSPISGHRSVSWYQQTPGQGLQFLFEYFSETQRNKGNFPGRFSGRQFSNSRSEMNVSTLELGDSALYLCASREGQLNTGELFFGEGSRLTVL.

The genes are TRBV29-1 and TRBJ2-5; D remains unclear. Trimming stripped 0 bases from V and 10 bases from J, with 9 bases between. CDR3 length equals 11 residues. CDR1 and CDR2 (germline): SQVTM, ANQGSEA. CDR3 nucleotides: TGCAGCGTTGAAGATCCTGGCAGCCAGTACTTC. It is translated as CSVEDPGSQYF. Based on the CDR3 plus reference TRBV29-1 and TRBJ2-5, the full variable domain is SAVISQKPSRDICQRGTSLTIQCQVDSQVTMMFWYRQQPGQSLTLIATANQGSEATYESGFVIDKFPISRPNLTFSTLTVSNMSPEDSSIYLCSVEDPGSQYFGPGTRLLVL.

The chain joins TRBV20-1 to TRBJ1-5; D is ambiguous. Per germline, CDR1 DFQATT and CDR2 SNEGSKA (reference sequence). This CDR3 is built from 13 residues. V lost 2 bases to trimming and J lost 0 bases, with 5 bases between them. CDR3 region: CSARLGSNQPQHF. The DNA for the CDR3 is TGCAGTGCTAGATTGGGTAGCAATCAGCCCCAGCATTTT.

The rearrangement joins TRBV25-1 to TRBJ2-1, with 8 bases identical to TRBD2. The V and J ends lost 3 bases and 5 bases, in that order; junction bases with no gene match: 0. This CDR3 comprises 13 residues. Per the germline V gene, CDR1 is MGHDK and CDR2 is SYGVNS. CDR3 residues: CASSDGGDNEQFF. The CDR3 DNA reads as TGTGCCAGCAGTGACGGGGGGGACAATGAGCAGTTCTTC.

This clonotype was detected only a few times. The V gene is TRBV6-5, the J gene TRBJ2-4; maybe TRBD2 (6 bases). V was cut by 7 bases and J by 0 bases, with 7 bases left in between. Germline values: CDR1 MNHEY, CDR2 SVGAGI. The CDR3 consists of 13 residues. The CDR3 is CASTGLAKNIQYF. As DNA, the CDR3 is TGTGCCAGCACGGGACTAGCCAAAAACATTCAGTACTTC.

This chain connects TRBV4-2 to TRBJ2-5; D call uncertain. V was cut by 0 bases and J by 2 bases, with 7 bases left in between. From germline, CDR1 is LGHNA and CDR2 YNFKEQ. CDR3 length: 14 residues. CDR3 coding DNA: TGTGCCAGCAGCCAAGATCTCCGACAAGAGACCCAGTACTTC. It is translated as CASSQDLRQETQYF.

The chain uses TRBV6-2 or TRBV6-3 and TRBJ2-2; perhaps TRBD2 as D (6 bases). Germline CDR1 and CDR2: MNHEY and SVGEGT. The CDR3 runs to 15 residues. The germline V and J ends were trimmed by 4 bases and 1 base, with 10 bases remaining between them. The CDR3 is CASSLGGMNTGELFF. CDR3 sequence (DNA): TGTGCCAGCAGTTTGGGGGGAATGAACACCGGGGAGCTGTTTTTT.

The chain carries TRBV11-2 and TRBJ2-7; D may match TRBD1 or TRBD2 (5 bases each). V dropped 1 base and J dropped 5 bases, with 15 bases sitting between them. Germline CDR1 is SGHAT and CDR2 is FQNNGV. This CDR3 is 15 amino acids long. CDR3: CASSLAGGGGNEQYF. For the CDR3, the DNA is TGTGCCAGCAGCTTAGCCGGTGGGGGTGGGAACGAGCAGTACTTC.

This rearrangement joins TRBV5-1 to TRBJ2-1; 8 bases are shared with TRBD1. V lost 0 bases to trimming and J lost 3 bases; unmatched junction nucleotides: 11. Looked up from germline, CDR1 is SGHRS and CDR2 is YFSETQ. The CDR3 is 18 amino acids. DNA for the CDR3: TGCGCCAGCAGCTTGGCCGGGACAGGAGGCGTGGGCTACAATGAGCAGTTCTTC. It yields the protein CASSLAGTGGVGYNEQFF.

The V gene is TRBV5-1, the J gene TRBJ2-7; D tentatively reads TRBD1 or TRBD2 (5 bases each). Germline CDR1 SGHRS, CDR2 YFSETQ. The CDR3 loop spans 14 amino acids. Trimming left V 0 bases short and J 2 bases short, with 9 bases between. As DNA, the CDR3 is TGCGCCAGCAGCTTGGGGGACGGTACCTACGAGCAGTACTTC. Protein product: CASSLGDGTYEQYF.

The rearrangement uses TRBV25-1 and TRBJ2-5; D is undetermined. This CDR3 contains 11 residues. V was trimmed by 4 bases and J by 1 base, leaving 1 base between them. Germline V gene data show CDR1 as MGHDK and CDR2 as SYGVNS. CDR3 nucleotides: TGTGCCAGCAGTGCCCAAGAGACCCAGTACTTC. Translated, it gives CASSAQETQYF.

The chain carries TRBV29-1 and TRBJ1-3; no clear D. Looked up from germline, CDR1 is SQVTM and CDR2 is ANQGSEA. The CDR3 extends over 11 amino acids. The ends were cut back, 8 bases at V and 2 bases at J, with 7 bases in the middle. The CDR3 region is CSMRTGNTIYF. CDR3 sequence (DNA): TGCAGCATGAGAACTGGAAACACCATATATTTT.

This chain uses TRBV18 with TRBJ2-4, with D possibly called TRBD1 or TRBD2 (5 bases each). V lost 2 bases, J lost 7 bases, and 15 bases lay in between. The germline CDR1 and CDR2 sequences are KGHSH and LQKENI. CDR3 length: 15 residues. The CDR3: CASSPTQGWENIQYF. In nucleotides, the CDR3 is TGTGCCAGCTCACCAACGCAGGGTTGGGAGAACATTCAGTACTTC.

This chain uses TRBV6-5 with TRBJ2-6, with D unclear. V dropped 5 bases and J dropped 0 bases, with 8 bases sitting between them. The germline CDR1 and CDR2 sequences are MNHEY and SVGAGI. The CDR3 is 15 residues long. CDR3: CASSALISGANVLTF. CDR3 DNA sequence: TGTGCCAGCAGTGCGCTTATCTCTGGGGCCAACGTCCTGACTTTC.

The chain combines TRBV19 with TRBJ2-3; possibly TRBD2 for D (6 bases). There are 13 residues in the CDR3. V lost 5 bases and J 2 bases, leaving 8 bases between the germline ends. Germline CDR1 is LNHDA and CDR2 is SQIVND (reference sequence). CDR3 loop: CASSWTITDTQYF. The CDR3 DNA reads TGTGCCAGTAGTTGGACTATCACAGATACGCAGTATTTT.

The CDR3 is CSARKDTEAFF. The CDR3 DNA reads as TGCAGTGCTAGAAAGGACACTGAAGCTTTCTTT. The chain combines TRBV20-1 with TRBJ1-1; D not resolved. The germline CDR1 and CDR2 sequences are DFQATT and SNEGSKA (reference sequence). V lost 2 bases and J 3 bases, leaving 4 bases between the germline ends. CDR3 length: 11 residues.